The rows below give T cell receptor beta chains drawn from one sample of a study of blood T cell repertoires in COVID-19. Repertoires were generated with immunoSEQ multiplex PCR, while TCRdb's copy carries only in-frame clones and drops some. The sample has 90,000 to 150,000 clones; about 90% are singletons. Material: peripheral blood. These receptors came from a man between 65 and 79 years old who had recovered from COVID-19. Each CDR3 is given with its conserved first and last residue. Each record gives: J gene, clone size, V gene, D gene, CDR3 DNA, CDR3 protein. A D gene is named only where the DNA matches it firmly. Size values are once, few and many counts, or a class for expanded clones, and some rows have none.

>TRBJ1-2|-|TRBV2|-
TGTGCCAGCAATGTAGCTAACTATGGCTACACCTTC
CASNVANYGYTF
>TRBJ2-1|few|TRBV7-3|-
TGTGCCAGCAGCTTAAGGGCCTCGGGAGTTTACAATGAGCAGTTCTTC
CASSLRASGVYNEQFF
>TRBJ2-7|once|TRBV4-2|-
TGTGCCAGCAGCCAAGATCGAGGACAGTCCTACGAGCAGTACTTC
CASSQDRGQSYEQYF
>TRBJ1-1|few|TRBV5-4|-
TGTGCCAGCAGCCACGGAGGGGTTATGAACACTGAAGCTTTCTTT
CASSHGGVMNTEAFF
>TRBJ1-2|-|TRBV2|TRBD1
TGTGCCAGCAGTGGGGACAGATCCCCCACCTTC
CASSGDRSPTF
>TRBJ2-5|-|TRBV7-3|TRBD2
TGTGCCAGCAGCATAGCGGGGGGCCAAGAGACCCAGTACTTC
CASSIAGGQETQYF
>TRBJ2-2|-|TRBV2|-
TGTGCCAGGCAGCGAGGAACAGGGAGTCAGGGGGAGCTGTTTTTT
CARQRGTGSQGELFF
>TRBJ1-2|-|TRBV6-5|TRBD1
TGTGCCAGCAGTCGCCAGACAGGGGATGGCTACACCTTC
CASSRQTGDGYTF
>TRBJ2-7|-|TRBV2|-
TGTGCCAGCAGTCCTGGTCCGGGAGCCGAGCAGTACTTC
CASSPGPGAEQYF
>TRBJ1-2|-|TRBV19|-
TGTGCCAGTAGTATTGGGGGCCCGGTTCGCTATGGCTACACCTTC
CASSIGGPVRYGYTF
>TRBJ2-1|once|TRBV7-8|-
TGTGCCAGCAGCTTATCTAACCGCCAATGGGGGGATGAGCAGTTCTTC
CASSLSNRQWGDEQFF
>TRBJ2-3|-|TRBV5-1|TRBD2
TGCGCCAGCAGCTTGGTGGGTAGCGGGGCTGACACAGATACGCAGTATTTT
CASSLVGSGADTDTQYF
>TRBJ2-7|-|TRBV3-1/TRBV3-2|TRBD2
TGTGCCAGCAGCCTAACGACTAGCGGGAGGGCCTACGAGCAGTACTTC
CASSLTTSGRAYEQYF
>TRBJ2-3|-|TRBV5-5|-
TGTGCCAGCCTGTGGAGGACAGATACGCAGTATTTT
CASLWRTDTQYF
>TRBJ1-2|-|TRBV28|TRBD1
TGTGCCAGCAGTTTTCCCCAGGGGGCGGGTGGCTACACCTTC
CASSFPQGAGGYTF
>TRBJ2-3|once|TRBV5-1|TRBD2
TGCGCCAGCAGCTTGGGACGGGGGGGCGGCACAGATACGCAGTATTTT
CASSLGRGGGTDTQYF
>TRBJ2-7|-|TRBV19|-
TGTGCCAGTAGTCCGGGACTGGGCTACGAGCAGTACTTC
CASSPGLGYEQYF
>TRBJ2-6|-|TRBV18|-
TGTGCCAGCTCACCGTTGGGAGGTGGGGCCAACGTCCTGACTTTC
CASSPLGGGANVLTF
>TRBJ1-2|few|TRBV3-1/TRBV3-2|TRBD1
TGTGCCAGCAGCCATTTACAGGGGGATGGCTACACCTTC
CASSHLQGDGYTF
>TRBJ2-1|-|TRBV6-5|TRBD1
TGTGCCAGCAGTTACCAGGGACAGCTCCCCAATGAGCAGTTCTTC
CASSYQGQLPNEQFF
>TRBJ2-5|-|TRBV5-5|-
TGTGCCAGCAAGAGGACTGGGGTTTCGGAGACCCAGTACTTC
CASKRTGVSETQYF
>TRBJ2-1|few|TRBV5-1|-
TGCGCCAGCAGCCTCCTCGGCGGGGGCAACAATGAGCAGTTCTTC
CASSLLGGGNNEQFF
>TRBJ2-4|-|TRBV12-3/TRBV12-4|TRBD2
TGTGCCAGCAGTCCCGCGGGGGGGGACATTCAGTACTTC
CASSPAGGDIQYF
>TRBJ1-3|-|TRBV11-2|-
TGTGCCAGCAGCCCTATATTACTCTCTGGAAACACCATATATTTT
CASSPILLSGNTIYF
>TRBJ1-5|-|TRBV19|-
TGTGCCAGTAGTGTTGCGCCCGCCTCGGGGCAGCCCCAGCATTTT
CASSVAPASGQPQHF
>TRBJ2-5|-|TRBV6-2/TRBV6-3|TRBD1
TGTGCCAGCACCCCTCGGACAGGGGTCCAAGAGACCCAGTACTTC
CASTPRTGVQETQYF
>TRBJ2-7|-|TRBV6-5|TRBD2
TGTGCCAGCAGTTACACCGGGACTACCCACGAGCAGTACTTC
CASSYTGTTHEQYF